The next 28 T cell receptor beta chains were all read from a single sample in a study of blood T cell repertoires in COVID-19. The protocol was immunoSEQ multiplex PCR, while the TCRdb copy is restricted to in-frame clones and leaves out a portion. The sample yields around 40,000 clones, around four fifths seen once. Sequenced sample: peripheral blood. These receptors were collected from an elderly man with active or convalescent COVID-19.

The chain carries TRBV7-2 and TRBJ2-3; 7 bases line up with TRBD1. CDR1 is SGHTA, CDR2 FQGNSA, per germline. Trimming removed 3 bases from V and 0 bases from J; junction bases left unmatched: 6. CDR3 size: 16 residues. In nucleotides, the CDR3 is TGTGCCAGCAGCTTGTGGACAGGCCCTAGCACAGATACGCAGTATTTT. As protein: CASSLWTGPSTDTQYF.

The V gene is TRBV7-2, the J gene TRBJ1-5, with D maybe TRBD1 (6 bases). V lost 5 bases to trimming and J lost 3 bases, with 11 bases between them. Germline CDR1 SGHTA, CDR2 FQGNSA. The length of the CDR3 is 14 residues. The CDR3 DNA follows: TGTGCCAGCAGCCCGACAGGCGACAATCAGCCCCAGCATTTT. Encoded protein: CASSPTGDNQPQHF.

The CDR3 DNA reads TGTGCCTGGAGTGTACAGGCAGGGAATCAGCCCCAGCATTTT. It translates to CAWSVQAGNQPQHF. The gene calls are TRBV30 and TRBJ1-5; D may be TRBD1 (5 bases). The CDR3 sequence is 14 residues long. CDR1 and CDR2 from the germline V gene are GTSNPN and SVGIG (reference sequence). Trimming took 0 bases from V and 4 from J, leaving 10 bases between them.

V and J are TRBV7-2 and TRBJ1-1; 7 bases are shared with TRBD1. The CDR3 extends over 16 amino acids. Looked up from germline, CDR1 is SGHTA and CDR2 is FQGNSA. V dropped 0 bases and J dropped 2; count of bases not matched to a gene: 6. CDR3 coding DNA: TGTGCCAGCAGCTTAGCGTGGGCAGGGGGTAACACTGAAGCTTTCTTT. Protein product: CASSLAWAGGNTEAFF.

The table lists this clone with a few counts. The gene calls are TRBV25-1 and TRBJ1-5; 8 bases align to TRBD1. The CDR3 loop spans 14 amino acids. J gave up 4 bases and V 1 base, and 0 bases lay outside the gene matches. Germline V gives CDR1 MGHDK, CDR2 SYGVNS. CDR3 sequence (DNA): TGTGCCAGCAGTGAATGGGACAGGAATCAGCCCCAGCATTTT. Its protein product is CASSEWDRNQPQHF. Combining the CDR3 with reference TRBV25-1 and TRBJ1-5 gives the whole variable domain EADIYQTPRYLVIGTGKKITLECSQTMGHDKMYWYQQDPGMELHLIHYSYGVNSTEKGDLSSESTVSRIRTEHFPLTLESARPSHTSQYLCASSEWDRNQPQHFGDGTRLSIL.

CDR3 in amino acids: CASSRAGNEKLFF. CDR3 bases: TGTGCCAGTAGTAGAGCCGGTAATGAAAAACTGTTTTTT. The V gene is TRBV19, the J gene TRBJ1-4; D remains unclear. This CDR3 region has 13 residues. V was shortened by 4 bases and J by 4 bases, with 7 bases between the two germline ends. The germline CDR1 and CDR2 sequences are LNHDA and SQIVND (reference sequence).

The chain has TRBV7-9 and TRBJ2-1; 9 bases match TRBD1. V lost 4 bases, J lost 2 bases, and 3 bases stayed unmatched. Germline CDR1 SEHNR, CDR2 FQNEAQ (reference sequence). This CDR3 is 15 amino acids long. As DNA, the CDR3 is TGTGCCAGCAGCTCCCGGGACAGGGCCTACAATGAGCAGTTCTTC. Translating it yields CASSSRDRAYNEQFF. The entire variable domain, with the rest obtained from reference TRBV7-9 and TRBJ2-1, is as follows: DTGVSQNPRHKITKRGQNVTFRCDPISEHNRLYWYRQTLGQGPEFLTYFQNEAQLEKSRLLSDRFSAERPKGSFSTLEIQRTEQGDSAMYLCASSSRDRAYNEQFFGPGTRLTVL.

V is TRBV7-3 and J is TRBJ2-1, with D uncertain. The CDR3 contains 15 residues. Germline-derived CDR1 and CDR2 are SGHTA and FQGTGA. V lost 5 bases to trimming and J lost 2 bases, with 13 bases between them. The CDR3 coding sequence is TGTGCCAGCAGCCCGATCCTAAGTCCCTACAATGAGCAGTTCTTC. It yields the protein CASSPILSPYNEQFF.

The DNA for the CDR3 is TGTGCCAGTAGTCAACAGCCCAACTCCCAAGAGACCCAGTACTTC. Its translation is CASSQQPNSQETQYF. V is TRBV19 and J is TRBJ2-5; D gene ambiguous. The CDR3 extends over 15 amino acids. The germline CDR1 and CDR2 sequences are LNHDA and SQIVND (reference sequence). V gave up 5 bases and J gave up 1 base, with 14 bases separating them.

The chain couples TRBV7-2 to TRBJ2-7, with 8 bases aligning to TRBD1. Germline CDR1 is SGHTA and CDR2 is FQGNSA. V lost 5 bases, J lost 3 bases, and 9 bases stayed unmatched. The CDR3 has 15 residues. The CDR3, as DNA: TGTGCCAGCAGCGTCAGGGGGCAGAATGTCTACGAGCAGTACTTC. Translating it yields CASSVRGQNVYEQYF.

This chain links TRBV29-1 with TRBJ1-2; TRBD1 aligns across 7 bases. The germline V gene encodes CDR1 SQVTM and CDR2 ANQGSEA. The CDR3 spans 15 residues. Unmatched junction bases numbered 8, after V lost 2 bases and J lost 2 bases. The CDR3 nucleotides are TGCAGCGTTGAACTATCAGGGGGGCTCAACTATGGCTACACCTTC. Translation: CSVELSGGLNYGYTF.

The rearrangement links TRBV6-5 to TRBJ2-1, with TRBD2 matching over 7 bases. With V trimmed by 0 bases and J by 8 bases, 7 bases remained unmatched. CDR1 is MNHEY and CDR2 is SVGAGI in the germline V gene. CDR3 length: 15 amino acids. Here the CDR3 reads CASSYSIPGRDEQFF. The CDR3 nucleotides read TGTGCCAGCAGTTACTCGATTCCAGGGAGGGATGAGCAGTTCTTC.

The chain has TRBV28 and TRBJ2-3; 8 nucleotides line up with TRBD2. Unmatched junction bases numbered 10, after V lost 6 bases and J lost 5 bases. Germline values: CDR1 MDHEN, CDR2 SYDVKM. CDR3 size: 15 residues. In DNA, the CDR3 is TGTGCCAGCAGCGCCGAGCGGGAGAGTGTAGATACGCAGTATTTT. It specifies CASSAERESVDTQYF. Filled out from reference TRBV28 and TRBJ2-3, the complete variable domain reads DVKVTQSSRYLVKRTGEKVFLECVQDMDHENMFWYRQDPGLGLRLIYFSYDVKMKEKGDIPEGYSVSREKKERFSLILESASTNQTSMYLCASSAERESVDTQYFGPGTRLTVL.

The CDR3 DNA reads as TGTGCCATCAGTGAGGGGGAGTACTCTGGAAACACCATATATTTT. This sequence encodes CAISEGEYSGNTIYF. The chain employs TRBV10-3 and TRBJ1-3; no definite D call. This CDR3 contains 15 residues. V was cut by 2 bases and J by 0 bases, with 8 bases left in between. Germline assignment: CDR1 ENHRY and CDR2 SYGVKD.

V is TRBV2 and J is TRBJ1-2, with D uncertain. The germline V gene encodes CDR1 SNHLY and CDR2 FYNNEI. V lost 6 bases, J lost 4 bases, and 9 bases lay in between. This CDR3 spans 12 amino acids. The CDR3 region has the DNA TGTGCCAGCAGGCCGGGAGCCTATGGCTACACCTTC. Translation: CASRPGAYGYTF.

The chain carries TRBV7-3 and TRBJ2-2; weak D call: TRBD2 (5 bases). The CDR3 length is 13 residues. Germline V lookup: CDR1 SGHTA, CDR2 FQGTGA. Trimming took 8 bases from V and 7 from J, leaving 14 bases between them. In nucleotides, the CDR3 is TGTGCCAGCGCGTTCGGGGTCGACGGGGAGCTGTTTTTT. Translating gives CASAFGVDGELFF.

The chain has TRBV20-1 and TRBJ2-7, with D maybe TRBD1 (6 bases). Germline loops: CDR1 DFQATT, CDR2 SNEGSKA (reference sequence). The CDR3 totals 14 residues. V was cut by 3 bases and J by 4 bases, with 16 bases left in between. The CDR3 DNA follows: TGCAGTGCTAGTAGTGGACAGAGTCGATACGAGCAGTACTTC. This sequence encodes CSASSGQSRYEQYF.

This rearrangement joins TRBV27 to TRBJ1-2; 7 nucleotides align to TRBD1. V lost 6 bases, J lost 4 bases, and 8 bases stayed unmatched. Germline-derived CDR1 and CDR2 are MNHEY and SMNVEV (reference sequence). The CDR3 covers 14 residues. CDR3 region: CASRISGTAYGYTF. CDR3 DNA: TGTGCCAGCAGGATCTCCGGGACAGCCTATGGCTACACCTTC.

This chain joins TRBV11-2 and TRBJ1-1, with TRBD1 as a possible D gene (5 bases). CDR1 and CDR2 (germline): SGHAT, FQNNGV. The V and J ends lost 5 bases and 0 bases respectively, with 13 bases between them. The CDR3 consists of 15 residues. CDR3 sequence reads: CASSRQYPMNTEAFF. The DNA for the CDR3 is TGTGCCAGCAGCCGACAGTACCCCATGAACACTGAAGCTTTCTTT.

This chain uses TRBV27 with TRBJ2-5; tentative D call: TRBD2 (6 bases). This CDR3 has 14 amino acids. V was trimmed by 6 bases and J by 4 bases, leaving 15 bases between them. Germline loops: CDR1 MNHEY, CDR2 SMNVEV (reference sequence). The CDR3 coding sequence is TGTGCCAGCAGCCCTACTATCGGGGGAGAGACCCAGTACTTC. Its protein product is CASSPTIGGETQYF.

This clone was picked up a small number of times. The chain is built from TRBV5-6 and TRBJ2-1, with 14 positions matching TRBD2. J lost 4 bases, V lost 3 bases, and 3 bases had no gene match. CDR1 is SGHDT and CDR2 is YYEEEE in the germline V gene. The CDR3 extends over 16 amino acids. DNA of the CDR3: TGTGCCAGCAGCTGGACTAGCGGGGGGACTTACAATGAGCAGTTCTTC. Translating gives CASSWTSGGTYNEQFF.

This clone occurred once. CDR3 loop: CASSLPQGEGTEAFF. The CDR3 region has the DNA TGTGCCAGCAGTTTACCCCAGGGGGAAGGCACTGAAGCTTTCTTT. This chain links TRBV28 with TRBJ1-1, with TRBD1 matching 7 bases. The CDR3 runs to 15 residues. The J segment lost 4 bases and the V segment lost 2 bases, leaving 7 bases of the junction unmatched. Germline V gene lookup returns CDR1 MDHEN and CDR2 SYDVKM.

The gene calls are TRBV2 and TRBJ2-1; 7 positions match TRBD2. CDR1 is SNHLY and CDR2 is FYNNEI in the germline V gene. J was trimmed by 5 bases and V by 3 bases; bases with no gene match: 4. The CDR3 has 14 amino acids. CDR3 bases: TGTGCCAGCAGTGATACTAGCGCCGACAATGAGCAGTTCTTC. Its translation is CASSDTSADNEQFF.

The V call is TRBV7-9, the J call TRBJ2-3, with TRBD1 as a possible D gene (5 bases). CDR3 length: 16 residues. V was pared by 1 base and J by 6 bases, with 17 bases between. CDR1 SEHNR and CDR2 FQNEAQ come from the germline V gene (reference sequence). CDR3: CASSLDWIPGADTQYF. CDR3 in DNA: TGTGCCAGCAGCTTAGATTGGATACCTGGGGCGGATACGCAGTATTTT.

The chain carries TRBV5-1 and TRBJ2-7, with D maybe TRBD2 (7 bases). V lost 4 bases, J lost 12 bases, and 17 bases lay in between. The CDR3 length is 12 residues. CDR1 is SGHRS, CDR2 YFSETQ, per germline. CDR3 in DNA: TGCGCCAGCAGCGAACCCGGGGGGACAAGGTACTTC. This codes for CASSEPGGTRYF.

The genes are TRBV2 and TRBJ2-3; 11 bases are shared with TRBD1. CDR3 length: 15 amino acids. Germline CDR1 SNHLY, CDR2 FYNNEI. V trimming: 7 bases; J trimming: 4 bases; junction bases outside the gene matches: 7. The CDR3 sequence: CASKRGTGGADTQYF. The DNA for the CDR3 is TGTGCCAGCAAGAGGGGGACAGGGGGTGCAGATACGCAGTATTTT.

The chain couples TRBV27 to TRBJ2-7; D is perhaps TRBD2 (5 bases). This CDR3 spans 14 amino acids. With 3 bases removed from V and 0 bases from J, the gap between germline ends came to 9 bases. Germline V gene data show CDR1 as MNHEY and CDR2 as SMNVEV (reference sequence). The CDR3, as DNA: TGTGCCAGCAGTTTGGACTGGAGCTCCTACGAGCAGTACTTC. Amino acids: CASSLDWSSYEQYF.

The chain couples TRBV11-2 to TRBJ2-6; TRBD1 is a possible D gene (6 bases). Germline CDR1 SGHAT, CDR2 FQNNGV. This CDR3 contains 19 residues. Deletions cut 5 bases from V and 0 bases from J, with 20 bases between. CDR3 region: CASSDDRFYTRSGANVLTF. CDR3 DNA sequence: TGTGCCAGCAGCGACGACAGGTTCTACACCCGCTCTGGGGCCAACGTCCTGACTTTC.